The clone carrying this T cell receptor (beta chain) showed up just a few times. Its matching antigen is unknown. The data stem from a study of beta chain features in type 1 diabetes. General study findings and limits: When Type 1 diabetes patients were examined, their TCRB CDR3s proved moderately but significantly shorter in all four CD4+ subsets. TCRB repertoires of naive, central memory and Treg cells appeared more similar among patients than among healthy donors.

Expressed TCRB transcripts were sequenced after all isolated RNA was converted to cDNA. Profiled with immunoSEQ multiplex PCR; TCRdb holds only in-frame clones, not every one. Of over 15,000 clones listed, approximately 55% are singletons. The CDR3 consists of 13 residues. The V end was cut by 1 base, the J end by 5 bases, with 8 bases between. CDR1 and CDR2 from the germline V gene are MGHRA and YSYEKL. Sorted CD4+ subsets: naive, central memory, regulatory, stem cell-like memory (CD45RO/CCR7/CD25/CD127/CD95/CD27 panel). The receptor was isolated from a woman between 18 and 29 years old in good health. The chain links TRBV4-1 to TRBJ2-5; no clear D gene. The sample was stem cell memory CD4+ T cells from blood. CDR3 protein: CASSQAALETQYF. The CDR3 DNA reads TGCGCCAGCAGCCAAGCTGCGTTGGAGACCCAGTACTTC.